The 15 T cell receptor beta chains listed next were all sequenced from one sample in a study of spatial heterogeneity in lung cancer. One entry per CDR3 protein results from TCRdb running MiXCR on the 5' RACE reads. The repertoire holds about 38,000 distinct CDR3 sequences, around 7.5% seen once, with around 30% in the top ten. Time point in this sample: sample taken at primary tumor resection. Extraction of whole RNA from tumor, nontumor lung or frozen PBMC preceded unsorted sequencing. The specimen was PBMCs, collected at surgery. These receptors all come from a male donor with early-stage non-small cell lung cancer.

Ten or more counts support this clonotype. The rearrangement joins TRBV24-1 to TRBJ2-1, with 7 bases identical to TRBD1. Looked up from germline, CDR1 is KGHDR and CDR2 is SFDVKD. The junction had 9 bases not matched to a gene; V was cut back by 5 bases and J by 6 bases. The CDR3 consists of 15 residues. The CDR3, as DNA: TGTGCCACCAGTGGCCCCGGGACAGAGCTCAATGAGCAGTTCTTC. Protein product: CATSGPGTELNEQFF.

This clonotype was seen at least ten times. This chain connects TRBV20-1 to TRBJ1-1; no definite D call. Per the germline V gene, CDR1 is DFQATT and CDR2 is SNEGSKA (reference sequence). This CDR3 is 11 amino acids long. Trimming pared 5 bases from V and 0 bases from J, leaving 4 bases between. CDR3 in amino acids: CSAELNTEAFF. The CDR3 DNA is TGCAGTGCTGAGTTGAACACTGAAGCTTTCTTT.

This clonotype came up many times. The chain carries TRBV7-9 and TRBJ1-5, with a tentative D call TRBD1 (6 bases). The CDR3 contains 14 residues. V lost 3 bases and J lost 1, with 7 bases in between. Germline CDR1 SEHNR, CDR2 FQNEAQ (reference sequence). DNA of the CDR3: TGTGCCAGCAGCTTGACAGGCAGCAATCAGCCCCAGCATTTT. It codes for CASSLTGSNQPQHF. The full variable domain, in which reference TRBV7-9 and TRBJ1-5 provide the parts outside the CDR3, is DTGVSQNPRHKITKRGQNVTFRCDPISEHNRLYWYRQTLGQGPEFLTYFQNEAQLEKSRLLSDRFSAERPKGSFSTLEIQRTEQGDSAMYLCASSLTGSNQPQHFGDGTRLSIL.

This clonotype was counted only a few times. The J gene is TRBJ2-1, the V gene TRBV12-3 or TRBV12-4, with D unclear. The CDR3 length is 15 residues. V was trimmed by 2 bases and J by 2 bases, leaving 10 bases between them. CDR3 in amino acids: CASSLSRSTYNEQFF. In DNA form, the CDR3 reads TGTGCCAGCAGTTTATCCCGGAGTACCTACAATGAGCAGTTCTTC.

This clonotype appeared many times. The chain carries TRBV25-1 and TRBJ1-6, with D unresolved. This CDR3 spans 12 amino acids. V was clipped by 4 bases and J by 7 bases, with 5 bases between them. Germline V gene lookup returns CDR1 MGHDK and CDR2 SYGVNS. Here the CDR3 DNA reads TGTGCCAGCAGTGTCCCCAATTCACCCCTCCACTTT. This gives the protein CASSVPNSPLHF.

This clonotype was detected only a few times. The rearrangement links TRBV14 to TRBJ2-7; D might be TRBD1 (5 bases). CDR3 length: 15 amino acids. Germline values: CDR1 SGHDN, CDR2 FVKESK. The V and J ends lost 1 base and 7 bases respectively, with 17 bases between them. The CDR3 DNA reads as TGTGCCAGCAGCCAAGCCAATGGCAGGGCAATGGAGCAGTACTTC. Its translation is CASSQANGRAMEQYF.

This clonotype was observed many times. The CDR3 sequence is CAISESQGKTDTQYF. Here the CDR3 DNA reads TGTGCCATCAGTGAGTCACAGGGGAAAACAGATACGCAGTATTTT. The chain uses TRBV10-3 and TRBJ2-3; TRBD1 matches at 7 bases. Germline assignment: CDR1 ENHRY and CDR2 SYGVKD. This CDR3 has 15 residues. J lost 3 bases, V lost 0 bases, and 3 bases had no gene match.

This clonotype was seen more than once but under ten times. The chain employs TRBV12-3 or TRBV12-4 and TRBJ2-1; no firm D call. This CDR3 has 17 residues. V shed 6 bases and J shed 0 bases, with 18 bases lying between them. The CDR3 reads CASSPLIRKSSYNEQFF. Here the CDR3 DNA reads TGTGCCAGCAGCCCCTTAATAAGGAAAAGCTCCTACAATGAGCAGTTCTTC.

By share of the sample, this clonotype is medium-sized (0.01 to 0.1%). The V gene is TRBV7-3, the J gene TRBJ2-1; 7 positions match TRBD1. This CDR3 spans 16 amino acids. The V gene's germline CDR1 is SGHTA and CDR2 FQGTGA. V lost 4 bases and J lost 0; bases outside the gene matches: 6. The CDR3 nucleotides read TGTGCCAGCAGCTCCCGACAGGGTCGCTCCTACAATGAGCAGTTCTTC. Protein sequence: CASSSRQGRSYNEQFF.

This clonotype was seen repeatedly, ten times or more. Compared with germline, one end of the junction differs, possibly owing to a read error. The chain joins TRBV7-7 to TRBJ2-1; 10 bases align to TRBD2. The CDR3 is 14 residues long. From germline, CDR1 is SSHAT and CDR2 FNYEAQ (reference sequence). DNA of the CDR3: TGTGCTAGCAGCTTAACTAGCGGGACCGATGAGCAGTTCTTC. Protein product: CASSLTSGTDEQFF.

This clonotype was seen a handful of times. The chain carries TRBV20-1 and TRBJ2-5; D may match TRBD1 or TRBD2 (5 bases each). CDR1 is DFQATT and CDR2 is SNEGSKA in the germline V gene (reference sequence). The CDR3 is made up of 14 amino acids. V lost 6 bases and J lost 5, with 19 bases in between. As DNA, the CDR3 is TGCAGTGCACGGGACCAGAGGGGATTGGAGACCCAGTACTTC. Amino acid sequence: CSARDQRGLETQYF.

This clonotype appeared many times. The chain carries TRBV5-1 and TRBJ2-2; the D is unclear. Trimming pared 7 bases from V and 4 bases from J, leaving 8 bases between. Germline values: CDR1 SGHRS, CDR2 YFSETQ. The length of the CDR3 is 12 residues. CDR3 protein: CASGFGTGELFF. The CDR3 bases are TGCGCCAGCGGTTTCGGCACCGGGGAGCTGTTTTTT.

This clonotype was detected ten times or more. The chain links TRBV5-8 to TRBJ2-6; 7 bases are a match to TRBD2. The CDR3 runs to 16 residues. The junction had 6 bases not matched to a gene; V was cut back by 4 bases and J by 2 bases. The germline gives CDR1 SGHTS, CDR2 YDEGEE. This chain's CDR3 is CASSRTGGAGANVLTF. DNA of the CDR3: TGTGCCAGCAGCCGTACGGGAGGAGCTGGGGCCAACGTCCTGACTTTC.

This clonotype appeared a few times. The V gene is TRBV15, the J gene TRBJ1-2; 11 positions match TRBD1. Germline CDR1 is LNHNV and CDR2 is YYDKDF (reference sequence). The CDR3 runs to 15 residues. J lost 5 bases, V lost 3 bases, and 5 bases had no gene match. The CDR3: CATSRPGQGAYGYTF. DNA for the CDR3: TGTGCCACCAGCAGGCCAGGACAGGGGGCTTATGGCTACACCTTC.

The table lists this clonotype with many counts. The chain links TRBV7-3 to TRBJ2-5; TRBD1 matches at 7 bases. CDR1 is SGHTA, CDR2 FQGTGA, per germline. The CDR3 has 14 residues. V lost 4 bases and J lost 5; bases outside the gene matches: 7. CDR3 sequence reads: CASSSGQATETQYF. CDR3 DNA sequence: TGTGCCAGCAGCTCTGGACAGGCGACGGAGACCCAGTACTTC. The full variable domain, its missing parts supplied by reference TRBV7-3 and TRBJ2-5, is GAGVSQTPSNKVTEKGKYVELRCDPISGHTALYWYRQSLGQGPEFLIYFQGTGAADDSGLPNDRFFAVRPEGSVSTLKIQRTERGDSAVYLCASSSGQATETQYFGPGTRLLVL.